This T cell receptor (beta chain) derives from a study of T cells after yellow fever vaccination (dated by TCRdb to the late 2010s). For the study in its entirety: The SMART-Seq v4 Ultra Low Input RNA kit was used to prepare libraries from fractions with low cell numbers. Blood samples were taken at several timepoints before and after primary and secondary immunization, and bulk PBMC replicates and cell subsets were isolated. To follow T-cell clones before and after both primary and booster YFV17D yellow fever vaccination, bulk TCR alpha and beta repertoires underwent longitudinal sequencing. Two healthy male donors, one aged 18 to 30 and one aged 30 to 40 years, made up the cohort. The paper as a whole reports these results and caveats: Compared with the primary T-cell response, the secondary T-cell response was faster but weaker, reaching its peak on day 5 rather than on day 15. FACS-sorted repertoires could contain abundant contaminating clonotypes from the bulk population, so computational filtering was required. Most clones expanded after primary vaccination were re-detected after the booster (around 96% of CD4 and more than 70% of CD8), suggesting broad memory maintenance. A small fraction of clonotypes showed up in both the CD4 and CD8 compartments, probably as a result of convergent recombination. Because the study included only two donors, the extent to which the findings can be generalized is limited.

Taken with the paper, the label for treatment or condition translates to: live attenuated yellow fever vaccine strain. At each blood-draw timepoint, two biological replicates of bulk PBMCs were obtained. A standard Ficoll-Paque protocol was used to isolate PBMCs from peripheral blood. TriZol was used to extract RNA from bulk PBMCs, CD4 and CD8 fractions, and dextramer-positive and dextramer-negative fractions. This clonotype has more than one count but fewer than ten. Its recognized antigen is unknown. Per-base quality was not reported, and no clone a single base away is much larger than it. TCR cDNA was synthesized by 5'RACE template switching, through which a universal primer site and unique molecular identifiers were introduced. Priming for cDNA synthesis came from both the TCR alpha and TCR beta constant segments. Libraries were amplified in two PCR steps, with sample barcodes and sequencing adapters added in the second step. Sequencing of libraries was performed on Illumina HiSeq 2500 (2x100 bp) or NovaSeq (2x150 bp). Concerning the study's data processing: Reads were demultiplexed and collapsed into UMI consensus sequences with MIGEC, and V(D)J alignment was performed with MiXCR. Vaccine-responding clonotypes were defined with edgeR using replicate PBMC samples, requiring FDR below 0.01 and a log2 fold change above 5 up to day 15. Bulk clonotypes were assigned CD4 or CD8 identity according to which sequenced CD4 or CD8 repertoire held them at higher abundance. In-frame beta chains were kept once TCRdb had trimmed the public reads at Q25 with fastp and called clones with MiXCR. Rows merge per CDR3 protein into single entries with the most common DNA and genes. In this record, the V and J calls reflect TCRdb's handling and not the investigators' own analysis. This sample holds under 600,000 distinct CDR3 sequences; approximately 13% were observed only once. The leading ten clones occupy roughly 13% of the sample.

CDR1 is given as SGHKS and CDR2 as YYEKEE, both from the germline V gene (reference sequence). Reading from cysteine to phenylalanine, the CDR3 counts 15 amino acids. Of all the DNA, just the CDR3 is kept, 45 bases in frame from base 1. Trimming takes 4 bases off V and 3 bases off J; junction bases not matched to a gene: 10. The sequence was collected from a man aged 25-40 years who received the YFV17D yellow fever vaccine. The specimen comprised PBMCs, sampled on the day of the yellow fever booster vaccination. Recombination linked TRBV5-5 to TRBJ2-7; TRBD1 aligns with 7 central bases. The CDR3: CASSTGQHPSYEQYF. The nucleotide sequence reads as follows: TGTGCCAGCAGCACGGGACAGCACCCAAGCTACGAGCAGTACTTC.